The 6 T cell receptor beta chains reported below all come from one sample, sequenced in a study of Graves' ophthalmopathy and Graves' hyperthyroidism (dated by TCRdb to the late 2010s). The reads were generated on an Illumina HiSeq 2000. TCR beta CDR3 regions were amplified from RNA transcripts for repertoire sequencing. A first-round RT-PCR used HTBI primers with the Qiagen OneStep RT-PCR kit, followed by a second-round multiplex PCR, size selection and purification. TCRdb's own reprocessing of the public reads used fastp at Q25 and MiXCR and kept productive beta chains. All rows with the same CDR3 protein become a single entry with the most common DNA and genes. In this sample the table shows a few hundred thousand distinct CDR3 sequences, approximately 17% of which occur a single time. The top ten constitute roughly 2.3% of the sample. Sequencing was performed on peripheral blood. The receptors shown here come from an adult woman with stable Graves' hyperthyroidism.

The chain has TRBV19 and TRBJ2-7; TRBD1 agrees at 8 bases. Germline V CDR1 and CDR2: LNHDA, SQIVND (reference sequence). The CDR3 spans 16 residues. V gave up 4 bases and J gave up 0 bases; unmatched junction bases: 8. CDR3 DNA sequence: TGTGCCAGTAGTACCCCTAAAACAGGGGGCTCCTACGAGCAGTACTTC. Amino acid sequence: CASSTPKTGGSYEQYF.

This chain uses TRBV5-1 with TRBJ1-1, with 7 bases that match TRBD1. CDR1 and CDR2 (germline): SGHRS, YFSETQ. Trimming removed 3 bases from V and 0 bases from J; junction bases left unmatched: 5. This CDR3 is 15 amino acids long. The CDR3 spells CASSSRQGMNTEAFF. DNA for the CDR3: TGCGCCAGCAGCTCCCGACAGGGAATGAACACTGAAGCTTTCTTT.

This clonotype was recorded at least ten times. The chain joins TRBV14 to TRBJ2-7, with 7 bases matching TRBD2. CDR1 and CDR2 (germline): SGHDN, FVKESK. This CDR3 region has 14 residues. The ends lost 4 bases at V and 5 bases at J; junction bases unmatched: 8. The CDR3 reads CASSLRTSTHEQYF. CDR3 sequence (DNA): TGTGCCAGCAGCCTCCGGACTAGTACCCACGAGCAGTACTTC.

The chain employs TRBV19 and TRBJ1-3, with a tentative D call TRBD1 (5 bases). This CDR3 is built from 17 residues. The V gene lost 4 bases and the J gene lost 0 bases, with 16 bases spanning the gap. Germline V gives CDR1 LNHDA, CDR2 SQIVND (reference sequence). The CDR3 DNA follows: TGTGCCAGTAGTACACTCGGGACGGCCAGCTCTGGAAACACCATATATTTT. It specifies CASSTLGTASSGNTIYF.

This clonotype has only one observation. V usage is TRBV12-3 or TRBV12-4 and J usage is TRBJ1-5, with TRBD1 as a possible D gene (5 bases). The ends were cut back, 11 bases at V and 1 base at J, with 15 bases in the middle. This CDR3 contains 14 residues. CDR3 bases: TGTGCCTCCAACTTCAAGGGGAGCAATCAGCCCCAGCATTTT. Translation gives CASNFKGSNQPQHF.

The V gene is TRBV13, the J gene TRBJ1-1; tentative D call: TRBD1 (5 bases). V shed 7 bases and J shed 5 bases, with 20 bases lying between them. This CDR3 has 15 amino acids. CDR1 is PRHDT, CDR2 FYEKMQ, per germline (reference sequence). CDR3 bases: TGTGCCAGCATCCTAGGGGACCTGACGGGGACTGAAGCTTTCTTT. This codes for CASILGDLTGTEAFF. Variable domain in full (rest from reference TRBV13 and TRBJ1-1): AAGVIQSPRHLIKEKRETATLKCYPIPRHDTVYWYQQGPGQDPQFLISFYEKMQSDKGSIPDRFSAQQFSDYHSELNMSSLELGDSALYFCASILGDLTGTEAFFGQGTRLTVV.